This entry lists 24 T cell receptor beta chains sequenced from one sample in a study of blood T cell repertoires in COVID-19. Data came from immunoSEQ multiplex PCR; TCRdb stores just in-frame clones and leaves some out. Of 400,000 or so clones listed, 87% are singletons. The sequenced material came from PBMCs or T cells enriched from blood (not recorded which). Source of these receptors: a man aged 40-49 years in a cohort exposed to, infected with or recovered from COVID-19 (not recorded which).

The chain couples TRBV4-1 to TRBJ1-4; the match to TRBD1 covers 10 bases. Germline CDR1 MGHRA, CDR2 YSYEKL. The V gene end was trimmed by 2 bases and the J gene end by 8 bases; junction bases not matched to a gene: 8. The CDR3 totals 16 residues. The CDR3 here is CASSQRGQGRGEKLFF. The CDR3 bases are TGCGCCAGCAGCCAAAGGGGACAGGGGAGGGGGGAAAAACTGTTTTTT.

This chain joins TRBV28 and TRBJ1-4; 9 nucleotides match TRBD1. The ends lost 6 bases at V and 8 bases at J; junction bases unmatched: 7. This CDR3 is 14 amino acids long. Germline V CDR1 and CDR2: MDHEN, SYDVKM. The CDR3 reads CASSKQGAWEKLFF. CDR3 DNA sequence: TGTGCCAGCAGCAAACAGGGGGCGTGGGAAAAACTGTTTTTT.

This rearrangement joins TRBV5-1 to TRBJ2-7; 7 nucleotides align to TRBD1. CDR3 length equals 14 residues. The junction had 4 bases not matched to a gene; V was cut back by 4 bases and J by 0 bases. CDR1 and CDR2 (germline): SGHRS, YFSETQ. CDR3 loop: CASSQDRYSYEQYF. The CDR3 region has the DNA TGCGCCAGCAGCCAGGACAGGTACTCCTACGAGCAGTACTTC. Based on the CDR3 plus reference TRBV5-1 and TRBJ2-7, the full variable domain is KAGVTQTPRYLIKTRGQQVTLSCSPISGHRSVSWYQQTPGQGLQFLFEYFSETQRNKGNFPGRFSGRQFSNSRSEMNVSTLELGDSALYLCASSQDRYSYEQYFGPGTRLTVT.

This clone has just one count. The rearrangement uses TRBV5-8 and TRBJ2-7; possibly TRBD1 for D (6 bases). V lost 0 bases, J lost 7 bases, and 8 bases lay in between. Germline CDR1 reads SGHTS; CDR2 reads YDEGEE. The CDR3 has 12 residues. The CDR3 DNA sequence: TGTGCCAGCAGCTTGGGGCAGGGGGAGCAGTACTTC. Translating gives CASSLGQGEQYF.

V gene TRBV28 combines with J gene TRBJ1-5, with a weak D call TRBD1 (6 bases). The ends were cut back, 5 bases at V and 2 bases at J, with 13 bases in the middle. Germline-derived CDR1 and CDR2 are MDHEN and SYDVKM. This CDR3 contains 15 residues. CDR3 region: CASSTGGARNQPQHF. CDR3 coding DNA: TGTGCCAGCAGTACCGGGGGGGCCCGCAATCAGCCCCAGCATTTT.

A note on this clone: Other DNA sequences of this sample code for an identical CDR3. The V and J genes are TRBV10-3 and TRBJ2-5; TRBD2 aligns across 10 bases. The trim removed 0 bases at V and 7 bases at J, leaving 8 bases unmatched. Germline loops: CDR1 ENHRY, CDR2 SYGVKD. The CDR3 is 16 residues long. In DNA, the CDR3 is TGTGCCATCAGTGAGTCGGGAGCGGGGGGGCCGGGGACCCAGTACTTC. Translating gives CAISESGAGGPGTQYF.

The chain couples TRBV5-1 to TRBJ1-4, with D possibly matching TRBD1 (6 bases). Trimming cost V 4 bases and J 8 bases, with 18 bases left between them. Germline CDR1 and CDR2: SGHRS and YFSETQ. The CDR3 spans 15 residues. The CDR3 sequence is CASSPKRTGNEKLFF. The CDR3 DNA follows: TGCGCCAGCAGCCCCAAAAGAACAGGGAACGAAAAACTGTTTTTT. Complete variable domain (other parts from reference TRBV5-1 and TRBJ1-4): KAGVTQTPRYLIKTRGQQVTLSCSPISGHRSVSWYQQTPGQGLQFLFEYFSETQRNKGNFPGRFSGRQFSNSRSEMNVSTLELGDSALYLCASSPKRTGNEKLFFGSGTQLSVL.

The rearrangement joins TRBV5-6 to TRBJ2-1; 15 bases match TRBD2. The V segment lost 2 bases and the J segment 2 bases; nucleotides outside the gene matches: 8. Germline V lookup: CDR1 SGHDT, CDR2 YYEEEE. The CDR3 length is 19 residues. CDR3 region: CASSLNGLAGGNAYNEQFF. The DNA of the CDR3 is TGTGCCAGCAGCTTAAACGGACTAGCGGGAGGGAATGCCTACAATGAGCAGTTCTTC.

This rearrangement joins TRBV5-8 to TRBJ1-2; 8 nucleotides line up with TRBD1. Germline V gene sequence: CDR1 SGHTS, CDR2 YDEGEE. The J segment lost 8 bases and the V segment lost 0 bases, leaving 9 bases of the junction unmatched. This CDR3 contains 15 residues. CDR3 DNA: TGTGCCAGCAGCTTGGCAGACAGGGGCCCTGGGGGCTACACCTTC. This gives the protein CASSLADRGPGGYTF.

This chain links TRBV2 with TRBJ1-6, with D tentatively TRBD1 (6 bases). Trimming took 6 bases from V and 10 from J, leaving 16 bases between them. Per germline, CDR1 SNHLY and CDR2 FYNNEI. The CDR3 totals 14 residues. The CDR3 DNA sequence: TGTGCCAGCAGCCGAGGACAGTTTGGATCACCCCTCCACTTT. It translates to CASSRGQFGSPLHF.

The CDR3 nucleotides read TGTGCCAGCAGCCCTCGCCACAGGGGAGAGACCCAGTACTTC. The encoded protein is CASSPRHRGETQYF. The chain combines TRBV9 with TRBJ2-5; 7 nucleotides match TRBD1. The CDR3 covers 14 residues. V shed 4 bases and J 4 bases; nucleotides not matched to a gene: 7. Germline values: CDR1 SGDLS, CDR2 YYNGEE.

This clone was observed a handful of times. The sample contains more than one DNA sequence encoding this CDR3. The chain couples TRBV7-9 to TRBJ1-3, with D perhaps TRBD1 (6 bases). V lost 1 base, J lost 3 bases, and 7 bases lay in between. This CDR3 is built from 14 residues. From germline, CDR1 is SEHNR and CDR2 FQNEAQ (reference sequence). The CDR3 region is CASSLGQVGNTIYF. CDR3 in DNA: TGTGCCAGCAGCTTAGGACAGGTTGGAAACACCATATATTTT.

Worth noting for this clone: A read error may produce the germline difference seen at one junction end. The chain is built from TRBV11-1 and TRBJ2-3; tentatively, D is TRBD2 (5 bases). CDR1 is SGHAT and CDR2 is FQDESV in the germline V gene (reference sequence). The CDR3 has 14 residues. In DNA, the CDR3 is TGTGCCACCAGCCGGAACGGGAACACAGATACGCAGTATTTT. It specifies CATSRNGNTDTQYF.

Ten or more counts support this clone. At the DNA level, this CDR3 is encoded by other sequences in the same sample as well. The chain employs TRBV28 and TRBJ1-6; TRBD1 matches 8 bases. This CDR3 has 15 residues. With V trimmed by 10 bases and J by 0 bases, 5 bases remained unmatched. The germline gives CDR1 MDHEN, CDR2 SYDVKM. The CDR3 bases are TGTGCCACCCGGACAGGGAGCTCCTATAATTCACCCCTCCACTTT. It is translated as CATRTGSSYNSPLHF.

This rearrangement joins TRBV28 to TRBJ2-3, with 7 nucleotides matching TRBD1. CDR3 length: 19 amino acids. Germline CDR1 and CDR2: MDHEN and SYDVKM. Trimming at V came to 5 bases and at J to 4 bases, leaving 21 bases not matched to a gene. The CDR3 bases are TGTGCCAGCAGTCCAAGACAGGGATATTTGTTGTTGTCGCCAGATACGCAGTATTTT. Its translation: CASSPRQGYLLLSPDTQYF. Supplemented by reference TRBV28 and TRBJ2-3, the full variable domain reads DVKVTQSSRYLVKRTGEKVFLECVQDMDHENMFWYRQDPGLGLRLIYFSYDVKMKEKGDIPEGYSVSREKKERFSLILESASTNQTSMYLCASSPRQGYLLLSPDTQYFGPGTRLTVL.

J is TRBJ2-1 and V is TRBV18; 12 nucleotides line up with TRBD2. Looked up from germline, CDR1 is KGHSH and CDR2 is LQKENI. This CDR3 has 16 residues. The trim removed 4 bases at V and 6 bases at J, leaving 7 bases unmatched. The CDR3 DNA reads TGTGCCAGCTCACGCACCGGGACTAGCGGGTCCAATGAGCAGTTCTTC. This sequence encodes CASSRTGTSGSNEQFF.

The CDR3 DNA reads as TGTGCCAGCAGTTTAGGGCTTAACGGCGAGCAGTACTTC. This gives the protein CASSLGLNGEQYF. The genes are TRBV27 and TRBJ2-7; D remains unclear. V was trimmed by 2 bases and J by 6 bases, leaving 11 bases between them. The CDR3 is 13 residues long. CDR1 is MNHEY, CDR2 SMNVEV, per germline (reference sequence).

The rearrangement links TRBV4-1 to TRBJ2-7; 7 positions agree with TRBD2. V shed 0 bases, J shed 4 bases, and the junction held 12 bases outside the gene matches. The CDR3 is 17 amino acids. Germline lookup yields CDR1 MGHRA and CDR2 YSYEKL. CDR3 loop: CASSQDYGGGFIYEQYF. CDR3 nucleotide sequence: TGCGCCAGCAGCCAAGATTATGGGGGAGGGTTCATTTACGAGCAGTACTTC.

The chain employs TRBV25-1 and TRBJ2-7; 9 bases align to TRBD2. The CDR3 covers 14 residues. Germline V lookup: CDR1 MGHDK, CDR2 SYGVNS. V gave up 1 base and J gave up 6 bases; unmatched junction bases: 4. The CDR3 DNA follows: TGTGCCAGCAGTGAATTTAGCGGGAGCGCCGAGCAGTACTTC. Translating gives CASSEFSGSAEQYF.

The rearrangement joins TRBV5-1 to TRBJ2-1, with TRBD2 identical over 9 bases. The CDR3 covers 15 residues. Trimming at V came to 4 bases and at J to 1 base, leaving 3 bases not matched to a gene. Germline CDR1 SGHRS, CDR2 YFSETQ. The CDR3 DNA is TGCGCCAGCAGCCCTAGCGGGAATTCCTACAATGAGCAGTTCTTC. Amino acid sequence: CASSPSGNSYNEQFF.

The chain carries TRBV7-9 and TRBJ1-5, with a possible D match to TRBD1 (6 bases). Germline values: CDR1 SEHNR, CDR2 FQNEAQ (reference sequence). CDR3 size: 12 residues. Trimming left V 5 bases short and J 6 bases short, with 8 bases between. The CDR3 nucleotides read TGTGCCAGCAGCCCGGACAGTCAGCCCCAGCATTTT. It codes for CASSPDSQPQHF.

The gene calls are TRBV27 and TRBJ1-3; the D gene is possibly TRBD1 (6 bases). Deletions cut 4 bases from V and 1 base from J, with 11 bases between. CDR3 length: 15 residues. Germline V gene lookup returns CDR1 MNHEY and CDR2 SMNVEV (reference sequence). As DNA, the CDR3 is TGTGCCAGCAGTTCGCTACAGGGATCTGGAAACACCATATATTTT. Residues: CASSSLQGSGNTIYF.

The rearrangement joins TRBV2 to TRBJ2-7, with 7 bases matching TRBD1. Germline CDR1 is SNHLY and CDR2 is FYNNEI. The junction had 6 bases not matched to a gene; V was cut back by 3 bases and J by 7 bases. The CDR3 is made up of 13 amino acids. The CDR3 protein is CASSDSRGWEQYF. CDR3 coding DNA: TGTGCCAGCAGTGACTCCAGGGGGTGGGAGCAGTACTTC.

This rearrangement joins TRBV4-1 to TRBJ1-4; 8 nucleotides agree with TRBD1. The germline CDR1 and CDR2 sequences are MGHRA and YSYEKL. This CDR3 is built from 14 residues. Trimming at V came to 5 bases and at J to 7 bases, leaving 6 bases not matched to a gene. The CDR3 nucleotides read TGCGCCAGCAGCTTACCAGGGGGCCGTGAAAAACTGTTTTTT. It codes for CASSLPGGREKLFF.